These T cell receptor beta chains were read from a single sample in a study of type 1 and type 2 diabetes patients. TCRdb recomputed calls from the multiplex PCR reads with MiXCR, one row per CDR3 protein. The sample records approximately 260,000 distinct CDR3 sequences, 47% being singletons. The sequenced sample was peripheral blood mononuclear cells (PBMCs). These TCRs come from a man younger than 30 with type 2 diabetes. Both conserved end residues are part of each CDR3. The order of the fields is clone size, V gene, J gene, D gene, CDR3 protein, CDR3 DNA. D genes are given only for firm matches. Some rows mark clone size as missing; the rest say once, few, many or name a class of expanded clone.

abundance: many; v_gene: TRBV24-1; j_gene: TRBJ2-2; d_gene: .; CDR3aa: CATSEPNRDTGELFF; CDR3nt: TGTGCCACCAGTGAGCCCAACAGGGACACCGGGGAGCTGTTTTTT
abundance: .; v_gene: TRBV2; j_gene: TRBJ2-5; d_gene: .; CDR3aa: CASSLRPRQETQYF; CDR3nt: TGTGCCAGCAGTTTGCGTCCGAGACAAGAGACCCAGTACTTC
abundance: .; v_gene: TRBV2; j_gene: TRBJ1-4; d_gene: TRBD1; CDR3aa: CASSLRHWLPGQGREEEKLFF; CDR3nt: TGTGCCAGCAGTCTCCGCCACTGGCTTCCGGGACAGGGGAGGGAAGAAGAAAAACTGTTTTTT
abundance: .; v_gene: TRBV20-1; j_gene: TRBJ2-7; d_gene: .; CDR3aa: CSARRLALFRSYEQYF; CDR3nt: TGCAGTGCTCGTCGGCTTGCCCTTTTTCGCTCCTACGAGCAGTACTTC
abundance: .; v_gene: TRBV7-3; j_gene: TRBJ2-5; d_gene: .; CDR3aa: CASSDHNSEGETQYF; CDR3nt: TGTGCCAGCAGCGACCACAATTCGGAGGGAGAGACCCAGTACTTC
abundance: many; v_gene: TRBV2; j_gene: TRBJ2-5; d_gene: .; CDR3aa: CASSWGLGETQYF; CDR3nt: TGTGCCAGCAGTTGGGGCCTGGGAGAGACCCAGTACTTC
abundance: once; v_gene: TRBV6-5; j_gene: TRBJ2-1; d_gene: TRBD1; CDR3aa: CASSYSQGAREQFF; CDR3nt: TGTGCCAGCAGTTACTCGCAGGGGGCAAGGGAGCAGTTCTTC
abundance: few; v_gene: TRBV5-1; j_gene: TRBJ1-6; d_gene: .; CDR3aa: CASSYGPPNSPLHF; CDR3nt: TGCGCCAGCAGCTACGGGCCTCCAAATTCACCCCTCCACTTT
abundance: few; v_gene: TRBV2; j_gene: TRBJ1-4; d_gene: .; CDR3aa: CANEGPNEKLFF; CDR3nt: TGTGCCAACGAAGGACCAAATGAAAAACTGTTTTTT
abundance: .; v_gene: TRBV7-6; j_gene: TRBJ2-3; d_gene: TRBD2; CDR3aa: CASSSDLVTSGTDTQYF; CDR3nt: TGTGCCAGCAGCTCCGATTTGGTGACTAGCGGCACAGATACGCAGTATTTT
abundance: .; v_gene: TRBV5-1; j_gene: TRBJ2-1; d_gene: .; CDR3aa: CASSFRYYNKQFF; CDR3nt: TGCGCCAGCAGCTTCCGCTATTACAATAAGCAGTTCTTC